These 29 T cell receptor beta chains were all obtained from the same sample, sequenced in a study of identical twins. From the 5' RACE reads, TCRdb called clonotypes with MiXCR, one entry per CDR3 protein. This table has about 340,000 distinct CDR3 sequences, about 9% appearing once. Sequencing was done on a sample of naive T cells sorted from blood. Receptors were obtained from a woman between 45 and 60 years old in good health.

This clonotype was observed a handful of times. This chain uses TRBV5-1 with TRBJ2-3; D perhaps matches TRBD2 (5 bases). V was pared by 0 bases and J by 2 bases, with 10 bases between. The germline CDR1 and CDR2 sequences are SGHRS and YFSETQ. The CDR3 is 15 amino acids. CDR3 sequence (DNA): TGCGCCAGCAGCTTGGAACGCGGGTCCACAGATACGCAGTATTTT. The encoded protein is CASSLERGSTDTQYF.

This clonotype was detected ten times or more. The CDR3 sequence is CASSLARQGNEQFF. CDR3 nucleotides: TGCGCCAGCAGCTTGGCACGTCAGGGGAATGAGCAGTTCTTC. V usage is TRBV5-1 and J usage is TRBJ2-1; D is possibly TRBD1 (6 bases). Germline V gene lookup returns CDR1 SGHRS and CDR2 YFSETQ. The ends were cut back, 0 bases at V and 7 bases at J, with 11 bases in the middle. The CDR3 loop spans 14 amino acids.

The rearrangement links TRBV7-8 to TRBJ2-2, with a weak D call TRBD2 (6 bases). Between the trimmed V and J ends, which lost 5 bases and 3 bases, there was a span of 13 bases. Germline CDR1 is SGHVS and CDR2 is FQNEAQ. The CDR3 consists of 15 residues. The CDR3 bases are TGTGCCAGCAGCGGCCGGGAGAGGTACACCGGGGAGCTGTTTTTT. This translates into CASSGRERYTGELFF.

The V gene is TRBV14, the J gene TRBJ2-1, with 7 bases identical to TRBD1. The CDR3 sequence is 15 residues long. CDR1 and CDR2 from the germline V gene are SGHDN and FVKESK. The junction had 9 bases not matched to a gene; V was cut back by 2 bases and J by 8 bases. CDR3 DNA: TGTGCCAGCAGCCAACTCCAACAGGGGACCCATGAGCAGTTCTTC. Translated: CASSQLQQGTHEQFF.

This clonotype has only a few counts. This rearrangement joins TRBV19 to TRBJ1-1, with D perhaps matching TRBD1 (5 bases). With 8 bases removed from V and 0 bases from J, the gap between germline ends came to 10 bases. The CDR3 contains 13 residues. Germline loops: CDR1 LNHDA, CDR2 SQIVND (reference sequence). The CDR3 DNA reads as TGTGCCAGTGGCGACAGCCTGAACACTGAAGCTTTCTTT. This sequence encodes CASGDSLNTEAFF.

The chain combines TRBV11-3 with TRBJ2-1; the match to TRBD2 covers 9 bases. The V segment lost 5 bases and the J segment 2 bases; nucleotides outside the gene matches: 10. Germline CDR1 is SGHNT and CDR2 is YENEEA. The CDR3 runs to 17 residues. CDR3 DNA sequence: TGTGCCAGCAGCCAACTGGCGGGAGGGATCACCTACAATGAGCAGTTCTTC. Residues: CASSQLAGGITYNEQFF.

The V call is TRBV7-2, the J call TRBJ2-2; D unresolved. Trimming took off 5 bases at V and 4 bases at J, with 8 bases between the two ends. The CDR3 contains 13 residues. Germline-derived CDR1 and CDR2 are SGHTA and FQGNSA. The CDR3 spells CASSLSTTGELFF. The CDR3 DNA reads TGTGCCAGCAGCCTATCGACCACCGGGGAGCTGTTTTTT.

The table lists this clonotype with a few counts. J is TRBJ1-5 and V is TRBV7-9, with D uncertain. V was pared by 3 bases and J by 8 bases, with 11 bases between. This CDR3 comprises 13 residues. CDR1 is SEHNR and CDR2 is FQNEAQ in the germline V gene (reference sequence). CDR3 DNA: TGTGCCAGCAGCTTTAATATTAGGGAGCCCCAGCATTTT. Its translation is CASSFNIREPQHF.

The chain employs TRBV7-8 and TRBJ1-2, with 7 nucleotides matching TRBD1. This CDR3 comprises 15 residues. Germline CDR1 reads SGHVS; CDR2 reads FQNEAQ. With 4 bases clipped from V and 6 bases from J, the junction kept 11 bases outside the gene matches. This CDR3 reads CASSSEYQGGDGYTF. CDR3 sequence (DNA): TGTGCCAGCAGCTCCGAATACCAGGGGGGCGATGGCTACACCTTC.

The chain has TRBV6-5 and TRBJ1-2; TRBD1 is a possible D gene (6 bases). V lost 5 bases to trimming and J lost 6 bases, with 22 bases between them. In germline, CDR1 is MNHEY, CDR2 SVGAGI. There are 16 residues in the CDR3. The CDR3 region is CASSGPNRQELDGYTF. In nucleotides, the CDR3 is TGTGCCAGCAGTGGACCTAACCGACAGGAACTGGATGGCTACACCTTC.

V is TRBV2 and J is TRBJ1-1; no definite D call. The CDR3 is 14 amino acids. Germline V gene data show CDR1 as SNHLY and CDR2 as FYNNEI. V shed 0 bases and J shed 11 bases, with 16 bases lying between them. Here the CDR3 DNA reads TGTGCCAGCAGTGAAGCGGAGGGTAAGGAACTGGCTTTCTTT. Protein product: CASSEAEGKELAFF.

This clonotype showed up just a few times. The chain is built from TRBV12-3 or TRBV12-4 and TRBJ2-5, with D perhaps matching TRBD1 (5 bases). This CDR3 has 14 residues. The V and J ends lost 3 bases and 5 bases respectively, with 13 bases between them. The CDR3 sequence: CASSFRAGMETQYF. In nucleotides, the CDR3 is TGTGCCAGCAGTTTTAGGGCAGGGATGGAGACCCAGTACTTC.

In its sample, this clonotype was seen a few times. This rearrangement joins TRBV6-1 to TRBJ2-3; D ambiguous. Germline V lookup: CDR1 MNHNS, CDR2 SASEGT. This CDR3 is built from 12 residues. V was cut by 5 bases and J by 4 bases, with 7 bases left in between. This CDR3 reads CASSPMSDTQYF. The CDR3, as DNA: TGTGCCAGCAGTCCAATGTCAGATACGCAGTATTTT.

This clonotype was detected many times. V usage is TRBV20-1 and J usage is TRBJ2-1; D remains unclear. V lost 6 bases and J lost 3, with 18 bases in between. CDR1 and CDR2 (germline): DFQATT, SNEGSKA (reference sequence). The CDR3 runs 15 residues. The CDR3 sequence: CSAIPPVQFYNEQFF. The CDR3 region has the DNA TGCAGTGCAATTCCCCCGGTACAGTTCTACAATGAGCAGTTCTTC.

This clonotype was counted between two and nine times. The CDR3 here is CASSPSQQNTGELFF. CDR3 nucleotide sequence: TGTGCCAGCAGTCCCAGCCAGCAGAACACCGGGGAGCTGTTTTTT. The chain combines TRBV27 with TRBJ2-2; D unresolved. Germline-derived CDR1 and CDR2 are MNHEY and SMNVEV (reference sequence). Deletions cut 5 bases from V and 1 base from J, with 11 bases between. The CDR3 has 15 amino acids.

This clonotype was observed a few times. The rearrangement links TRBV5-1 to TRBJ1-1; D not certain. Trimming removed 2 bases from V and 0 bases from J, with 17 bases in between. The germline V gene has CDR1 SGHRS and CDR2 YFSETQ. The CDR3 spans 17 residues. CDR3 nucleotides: TGCGCCAGCAGCTTTAAGGAGCGGGTGCTCATGAACACTGAAGCTTTCTTT. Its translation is CASSFKERVLMNTEAFF.

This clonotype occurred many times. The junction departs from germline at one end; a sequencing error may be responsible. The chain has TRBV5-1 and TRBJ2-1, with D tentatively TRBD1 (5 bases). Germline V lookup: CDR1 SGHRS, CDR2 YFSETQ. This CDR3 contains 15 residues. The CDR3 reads CASSLGASSYNEQFF. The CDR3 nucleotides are TGTGCCAGCAGCCTAGGGGCGTCCTCCTACAATGAGCAGTTCTTC. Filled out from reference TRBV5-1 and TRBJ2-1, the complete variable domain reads KAGVTQTPRYLIKTRGQQVTLSCSPISGHRSVSWYQQTPGQGLQFLFEYFSETQRNKGNFPGRFSGRQFSNSRSEMNVSTLELGDSALYLCASSLGASSYNEQFFGPGTRLTVL.

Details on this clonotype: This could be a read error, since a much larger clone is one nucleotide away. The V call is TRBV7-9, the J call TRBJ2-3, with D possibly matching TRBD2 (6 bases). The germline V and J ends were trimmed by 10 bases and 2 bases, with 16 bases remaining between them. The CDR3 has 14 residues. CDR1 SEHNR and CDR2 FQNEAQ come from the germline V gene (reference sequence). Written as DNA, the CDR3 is TGTGCCACCGCGGTTAGCGGAAACACAGATACGCAGTATTTT. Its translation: CATAVSGNTDTQYF.

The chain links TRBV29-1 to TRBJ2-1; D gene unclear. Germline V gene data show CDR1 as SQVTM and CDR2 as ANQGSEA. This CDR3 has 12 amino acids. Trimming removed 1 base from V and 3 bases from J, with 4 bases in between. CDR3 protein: CSVEAVYNEQFF. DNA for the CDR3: TGCAGCGTTGAAGCGGTCTACAATGAGCAGTTCTTC.

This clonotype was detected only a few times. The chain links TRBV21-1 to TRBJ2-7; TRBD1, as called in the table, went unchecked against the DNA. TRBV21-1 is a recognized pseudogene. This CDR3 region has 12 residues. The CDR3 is CASSDRAYEQYV. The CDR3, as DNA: TGTGCCAGCAGCGACAGGGCCTACGAGCAGTACGTC.

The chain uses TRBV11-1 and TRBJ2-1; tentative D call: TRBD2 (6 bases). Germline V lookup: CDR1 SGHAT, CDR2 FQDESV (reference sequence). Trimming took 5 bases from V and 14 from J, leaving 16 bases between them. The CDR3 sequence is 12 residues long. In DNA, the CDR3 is TGTGCCAGCAGCCCTAGCGCTGGCTTAGAGTTCTTC. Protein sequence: CASSPSAGLEFF.

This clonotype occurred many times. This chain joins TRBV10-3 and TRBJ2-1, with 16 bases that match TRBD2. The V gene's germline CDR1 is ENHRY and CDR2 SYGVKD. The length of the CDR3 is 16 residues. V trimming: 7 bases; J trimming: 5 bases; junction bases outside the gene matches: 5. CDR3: CAIKGTSGRGDNEQFF. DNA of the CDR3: TGTGCCATCAAGGGGACTAGCGGGAGGGGAGACAATGAGCAGTTCTTC.

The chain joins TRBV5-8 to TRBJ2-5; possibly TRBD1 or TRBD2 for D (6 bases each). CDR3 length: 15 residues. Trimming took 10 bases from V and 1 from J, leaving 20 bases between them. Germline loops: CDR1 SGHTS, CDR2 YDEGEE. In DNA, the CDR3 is TGTGCCCATAGGAGGGGGATCAGGGTCCAAGAGACCCAGTACTTC. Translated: CAHRRGIRVQETQYF.

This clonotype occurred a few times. CDR3 protein: CASGLVGRTTTDTQYF. CDR3 DNA sequence: TGTGCTAGTGGTTTGGTCGGTAGGACCACCACAGATACGCAGTATTTT. The V and J genes are TRBV12-5 and TRBJ2-3, with D hard to call. Trimming took off 0 bases at V and 2 bases at J, with 12 bases between the two ends. The CDR3 totals 16 residues. Per germline, CDR1 LGHNT and CDR2 FRNRAP.

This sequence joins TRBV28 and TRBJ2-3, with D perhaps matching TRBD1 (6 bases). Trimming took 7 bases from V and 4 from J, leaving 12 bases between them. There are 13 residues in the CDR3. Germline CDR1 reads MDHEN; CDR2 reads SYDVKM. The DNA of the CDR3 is TGTGCCAGCACCCGACAGGTGGCAGATACGCAGTATTTT. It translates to CASTRQVADTQYF.

CDR3 amino acids: CASSPAVGRGADEQFF. In DNA form, the CDR3 reads TGCGCCAGCAGCCCGGCCGTGGGCCGGGGCGCCGATGAGCAGTTCTTC. V usage is TRBV5-1 and J usage is TRBJ2-1; D tentatively fits TRBD1 or TRBD2 (5 bases each). This CDR3 spans 16 amino acids. CDR1 is SGHRS, CDR2 YFSETQ, per germline. V lost 4 bases to trimming and J lost 8 bases, with 22 bases between them.

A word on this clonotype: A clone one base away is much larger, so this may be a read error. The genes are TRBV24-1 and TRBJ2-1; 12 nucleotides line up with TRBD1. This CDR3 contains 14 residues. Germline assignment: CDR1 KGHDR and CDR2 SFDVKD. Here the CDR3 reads CDTSGTGGLNEQFF. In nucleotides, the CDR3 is TGTGACACCAGCGGGACAGGGGGCCTCAATGAGCAGTTCTTC.

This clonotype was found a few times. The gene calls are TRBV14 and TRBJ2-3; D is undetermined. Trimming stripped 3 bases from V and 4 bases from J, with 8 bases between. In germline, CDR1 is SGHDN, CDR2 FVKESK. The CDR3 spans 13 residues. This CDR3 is CASSQPESDTQYF. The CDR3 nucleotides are TGTGCCAGCAGCCAGCCCGAGTCAGATACGCAGTATTTT.

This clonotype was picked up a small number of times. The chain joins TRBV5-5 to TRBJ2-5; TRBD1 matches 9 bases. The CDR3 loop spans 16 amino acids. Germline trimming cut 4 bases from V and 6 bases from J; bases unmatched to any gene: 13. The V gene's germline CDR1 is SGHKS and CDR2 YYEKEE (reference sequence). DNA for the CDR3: TGTGCCAGCAGCCTCACCTCGGGACAGGGTGAAAAGACCCAGTACTTC. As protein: CASSLTSGQGEKTQYF.